This section outlines one T cell receptor (beta chain) sequence together with its context. Its antigen is unknown. The study ran its PCR with 60 Vbeta and 13 Jbeta primers. Sequencing was performed with immunoSEQ multiplex PCR; in TCRdb, only in-frame clones are kept and a portion is missing. Of 150,000 to 200,000 clones in the sample, over 70% are singletons; the top ten hold around 1.5%. This specimen comes from a study of cytomegalovirus exposure and HLA in healthy donors. The study's findings and limits: Productive rates of about 87% or about 30% were seen for most TCR beta V segments in an earlier analysis. Relative to equally common others, HLA-associated TCR beta chains showed greater clonal expansion in a later analysis. Later, an analysis found that common viral pathogens appeared to be linked with several of the most significant clusters. Cytomegalovirus association was listed for about 160 TCR beta chains.

CDR3 size: 15 residues. Germline assignment: CDR1 ENHRY and CDR2 SYGVKD. Trimming cost V 8 bases and J 1 base, with 17 bases left between them. The sample was PBMCs. The rearrangement links TRBV10-3 to TRBJ1-1; the D gene is possibly TRBD1 (6 bases). The receptor comes from a woman in her twenties or thirties in good health and CMV-seronegative. The CDR3 nucleotides are TGTGCCATCCGACCTGGGGGCGCGAGGAACACTGAAGCTTTCTTT. It encodes CAIRPGGARNTEAFF.